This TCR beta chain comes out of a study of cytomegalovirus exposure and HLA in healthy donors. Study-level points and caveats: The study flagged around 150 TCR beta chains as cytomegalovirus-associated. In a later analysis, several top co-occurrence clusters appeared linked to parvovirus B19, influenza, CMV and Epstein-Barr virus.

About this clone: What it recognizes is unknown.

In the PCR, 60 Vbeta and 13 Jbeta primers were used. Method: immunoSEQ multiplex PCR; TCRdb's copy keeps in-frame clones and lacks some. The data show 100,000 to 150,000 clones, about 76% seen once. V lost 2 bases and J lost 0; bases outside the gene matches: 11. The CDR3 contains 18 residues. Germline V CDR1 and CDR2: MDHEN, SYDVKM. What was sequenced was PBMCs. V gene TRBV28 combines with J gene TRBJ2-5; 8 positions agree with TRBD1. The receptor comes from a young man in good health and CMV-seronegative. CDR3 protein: CASSLIVGQGAHQETQYF. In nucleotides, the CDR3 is TGTGCCAGCAGTTTAATTGTGGGCCAGGGGGCTCACCAAGAGACCCAGTACTTC.